Listed below are T cell receptor beta chains from one sample, sequenced in a study of blood T cell repertoires in COVID-19. Profiling relied on immunoSEQ multiplex PCR, and the TCRdb table lists in-frame clones only, not all of them. The repertoire holds some 220,000 clones, with 75% to 85% as singletons. The sequenced sample was peripheral blood. These receptors were collected from a human donor in a cohort sampled during active COVID-19. CDR3s include the opening cysteine and the closing phenylalanine or tryptophan. Each record gives: CDR3 protein, CDR3 DNA, V gene, J gene, D gene, clone size. A D gene is named only where the DNA matches it firmly. Where a row states a size, it is once, few, many or the class of an expanded clone; other rows omit it.

CDR3 protein: CASSGVQFSPLHF; CDR3 DNA: TGTGCCAGCAGCGGTGTACAATTCTCACCCCTCCACTTT; V gene: TRBV5-8; J gene: TRBJ1-6; D gene: -; clone size: few
CDR3 protein: CATSDLRGAGGYTF; CDR3 DNA: TGTGCCACCAGTGATTTGCGGGGGGCCGGGGGCTACACCTTC; V gene: TRBV24-1; J gene: TRBJ1-2; D gene: -; clone size: -
CDR3 protein: CASSHRGSETQETQYF; CDR3 DNA: TGTGCCAGCAGCCACAGGGGTTCTGAAACACAAGAGACCCAGTACTTC; V gene: TRBV7-3; J gene: TRBJ2-5; D gene: TRBD1; clone size: -
CDR3 protein: CASRRDLEDYNEQFF; CDR3 DNA: TGTGCCAGTAGGCGGGATCTCGAGGACTACAATGAGCAGTTCTTC; V gene: TRBV19; J gene: TRBJ2-1; D gene: -; clone size: -
CDR3 protein: CASSLPRGQIYF; CDR3 DNA: TGTGCCAGCAGCCTCCCCCGGGGACAGATATATTTT; V gene: TRBV9; J gene: TRBJ1-3; D gene: TRBD1; clone size: -
CDR3 protein: CASSLISGGGTDTQYF; CDR3 DNA: TGCGCCAGCAGCTTGATCAGCGGAGGGGGCACAGATACGCAGTATTTT; V gene: TRBV5-1; J gene: TRBJ2-3; D gene: -; clone size: -
CDR3 protein: CASSLAGLAGSDTQYF; CDR3 DNA: TGTGCCAGCAGTTTAGCTGGACTAGCGGGGTCTGATACGCAGTATTTT; V gene: TRBV28; J gene: TRBJ2-3; D gene: TRBD2; clone size: -
CDR3 protein: CASSPGQGDQPQHF; CDR3 DNA: TGCGCCAGCAGCCCCGGGCAGGGGGATCAGCCCCAGCATTTT; V gene: TRBV5-1; J gene: TRBJ1-5; D gene: TRBD1; clone size: few
CDR3 protein: CASRPDTAREAFF; CDR3 DNA: TGCGCCAGCAGACCCGACACGGCAAGGGAAGCTTTCTTT; V gene: TRBV5-1; J gene: TRBJ1-1; D gene: -; clone size: -
CDR3 protein: CASSWGDGQPQHF; CDR3 DNA: TGTGCCAGCAGCTGGGGAGATGGTCAGCCCCAGCATTTT; V gene: TRBV5-5; J gene: TRBJ1-5; D gene: -; clone size: -
CDR3 protein: CSASGGANYGYTF; CDR3 DNA: TGCAGCGCCTCCGGCGGGGCTAACTATGGCTACACCTTC; V gene: TRBV29-1; J gene: TRBJ1-2; D gene: -; clone size: -
CDR3 protein: CASSLEADRGGSPLHF; CDR3 DNA: TGTGCCAGCTCACTTGAAGCGGACAGGGGAGGCTCACCCCTCCACTTT; V gene: TRBV18; J gene: TRBJ1-6; D gene: TRBD1; clone size: -
CDR3 protein: CASSPLGGPEAFF; CDR3 DNA: TGTGCCAGCAGCCCGCTGGGGGGACCTGAAGCTTTCTTT; V gene: TRBV7-2; J gene: TRBJ1-1; D gene: -; clone size: once
CDR3 protein: CASSPDSYEQYF; CDR3 DNA: TGTGCCAGCAGCCCTGACTCGTACGAGCAGTACTTC; V gene: TRBV5-4; J gene: TRBJ2-7; D gene: -; clone size: -
CDR3 protein: CASSWMGVRETQYF; CDR3 DNA: TGCGCCAGCAGCTGGATGGGAGTCCGGGAGACCCAGTACTTC; V gene: TRBV5-1; J gene: TRBJ2-5; D gene: -; clone size: -
CDR3 protein: CSVPEGRGTGDTQYF; CDR3 DNA: TGCAGCGTCCCCGAGGGTCGGGGGACAGGGGATACGCAGTATTTT; V gene: TRBV29-1; J gene: TRBJ2-3; D gene: TRBD1; clone size: -
CDR3 protein: CSVTLPRDGYTF; CDR3 DNA: TGCAGCGTGACCCTCCCGAGGGATGGCTACACCTTC; V gene: TRBV29-1; J gene: TRBJ1-2; D gene: -; clone size: many
CDR3 protein: CASSQALLEKLFF; CDR3 DNA: TGTGCCAGCAGCCAAGCCTTATTGGAAAAACTGTTTTTT; V gene: TRBV3-1/TRBV3-2; J gene: TRBJ1-4; D gene: -; clone size: -
CDR3 protein: CAWSDKGAQNYGYTF; CDR3 DNA: TGTGCCTGGAGTGATAAAGGGGCTCAGAACTATGGCTACACCTTC; V gene: TRBV30; J gene: TRBJ1-2; D gene: -; clone size: -
CDR3 protein: CASTPGEQPQHF; CDR3 DNA: TGTGCCAGTACTCCGGGGGAACAGCCCCAGCATTTT; V gene: TRBV19; J gene: TRBJ1-5; D gene: -; clone size: -
CDR3 protein: CASSRDRAISGANVLTF; CDR3 DNA: TGTGCCAGCAGCCGGGACAGGGCCATCTCTGGGGCCAACGTCCTGACTTTC; V gene: TRBV7-3; J gene: TRBJ2-6; D gene: TRBD1; clone size: -
CDR3 protein: CASKQGPRLEKLFF; CDR3 DNA: TGTGCCAGTAAACAGGGCCCCCGTTTGGAAAAACTGTTTTTT; V gene: TRBV19; J gene: TRBJ1-4; D gene: -; clone size: once
CDR3 protein: CASSFEGTLNTEAFF; CDR3 DNA: TGTGCCAGCAGCTTCGAGGGCACCCTAAACACTGAAGCTTTCTTT; V gene: TRBV11-2; J gene: TRBJ1-1; D gene: -; clone size: -
CDR3 protein: CASSDTSGGLTDTQYF; CDR3 DNA: TGTGCCAGCAGCGATACTAGCGGGGGGCTCACAGATACGCAGTATTTT; V gene: TRBV7-2; J gene: TRBJ2-3; D gene: TRBD2; clone size: -
CDR3 protein: CSASIPSKSTDTQYF; CDR3 DNA: TGCAGTGCTAGTATTCCTAGCAAGAGCACAGATACGCAGTATTTT; V gene: TRBV20-1; J gene: TRBJ2-3; D gene: -; clone size: -
CDR3 protein: CASRETGTSTEAFF; CDR3 DNA: TGTGCCAGCAGGGAAACAGGCACATCAACTGAAGCTTTCTTT; V gene: TRBV28; J gene: TRBJ1-1; D gene: -; clone size: -
CDR3 protein: CASSPRQGWGPNQPQHF; CDR3 DNA: TGTGCCAGCAGCCCCCGACAGGGTTGGGGACCCAATCAGCCCCAGCATTTT; V gene: TRBV3-1/TRBV3-2; J gene: TRBJ1-5; D gene: TRBD1; clone size: once
CDR3 protein: CASSLAGGEREYF; CDR3 DNA: TGTGCCAGCAGTTTGGCAGGAGGCGAAAGGGAGTATTTT; V gene: TRBV27; J gene: TRBJ2-3; D gene: -; clone size: -
CDR3 protein: CASSQDRGAMSRGYGYTF; CDR3 DNA: TGTGCCAGCAGCCAAGATCGGGGGGCCATGTCGCGTGGCTATGGCTACACCTTC; V gene: TRBV4-2; J gene: TRBJ1-2; D gene: -; clone size: -
CDR3 protein: CASSRDTEAFF; CDR3 DNA: TGTGCCAGCAGTCGAGACACTGAAGCTTTCTTT; V gene: TRBV28; J gene: TRBJ1-1; D gene: -; clone size: -
CDR3 protein: CASGPGQPQETQYF; CDR3 DNA: TGTGCTAGTGGCCCGGGACAGCCTCAAGAGACCCAGTACTTC; V gene: TRBV12-5; J gene: TRBJ2-5; D gene: TRBD1; clone size: -
CDR3 protein: CASRFSGGENTGELFF; CDR3 DNA: TGTGCCAGCAGATTCAGCGGAGGCGAGAACACCGGGGAGCTGTTTTTT; V gene: TRBV7-9; J gene: TRBJ2-2; D gene: -; clone size: -
CDR3 protein: CASNFGTSHNEQFF; CDR3 DNA: TGTGCCAGCAATTTTGGGACTAGTCACAATGAGCAGTTCTTC; V gene: TRBV7-9; J gene: TRBJ2-1; D gene: TRBD2; clone size: few
CDR3 protein: CASSPEASDNSPLHF; CDR3 DNA: TGTGCCAGCTCACCCGAAGCTAGCGATAATTCACCCCTCCACTTT; V gene: TRBV18; J gene: TRBJ1-6; D gene: -; clone size: -
CDR3 protein: CASSIGALNEQYF; CDR3 DNA: TGTGCCAGTAGTATAGGGGCGTTGAACGAGCAGTACTTC; V gene: TRBV19; J gene: TRBJ2-7; D gene: -; clone size: -
CDR3 protein: CASSLFPGQGLEPQHF; CDR3 DNA: TGCGCCAGCAGCTTGTTCCCTGGACAGGGGCTGGAGCCCCAGCATTTT; V gene: TRBV5-1; J gene: TRBJ1-5; D gene: TRBD1; clone size: few
CDR3 protein: CASSQRAGEGAGNTIYF; CDR3 DNA: TGTGCCAGCAGCCAACGCGCCGGGGAGGGAGCTGGAAACACCATATATTTT; V gene: TRBV4-2; J gene: TRBJ1-3; D gene: -; clone size: once
CDR3 protein: CASSYRGSGNTIYF; CDR3 DNA: TGTGCCAGCAGTTACAGGGGCTCTGGAAACACCATATATTTT; V gene: TRBV6-6; J gene: TRBJ1-3; D gene: -; clone size: -
CDR3 protein: CASSQDLEGAVGGYTF; CDR3 DNA: TGTGCCAGCAGCCAAGATTTGGAGGGCGCGGTCGGAGGCTACACCTTC; V gene: TRBV3-1/TRBV3-2; J gene: TRBJ1-2; D gene: -; clone size: -
CDR3 protein: CASSQAARVATNEKLFF; CDR3 DNA: TGTGCCAGCAGCCAAGCAGCCCGGGTTGCAACTAATGAAAAACTGTTTTTT; V gene: TRBV4-2; J gene: TRBJ1-4; D gene: -; clone size: -
CDR3 protein: CASSGFSGGNQPQHF; CDR3 DNA: TGTGCCAGCAGTGGCTTTAGCGGAGGCAATCAGCCCCAGCATTTT; V gene: TRBV25-1; J gene: TRBJ1-5; D gene: -; clone size: -
CDR3 protein: CASRPGGRGRGGEKLFF; CDR3 DNA: TGTGCAAGTCGCCCCGGGGGCAGGGGGCGAGGTGGTGAAAAACTGTTTTTT; V gene: TRBV12-2; J gene: TRBJ1-4; D gene: -; clone size: few
CDR3 protein: CASSQSGVGGYTF; CDR3 DNA: TGCGCCAGCAGCCAATCAGGGGTGGGAGGCTACACCTTC; V gene: TRBV4-3; J gene: TRBJ1-2; D gene: -; clone size: -
CDR3 protein: CASSKETPLAEGVYEQYF; CDR3 DNA: TGTGCCAGCTCAAAGGAGACACCACTAGCGGAGGGGGTCTACGAGCAGTACTTC; V gene: TRBV18; J gene: TRBJ2-7; D gene: TRBD2; clone size: -
CDR3 protein: CASSLARATYEQYF; CDR3 DNA: TGCGCCAGCAGCTTGGCCCGAGCAACCTACGAGCAGTACTTC; V gene: TRBV5-1; J gene: TRBJ2-7; D gene: -; clone size: -
CDR3 protein: CASRSSGDTQYF; CDR3 DNA: TGTGCCAGCAGGAGTAGCGGAGATACGCAGTATTTT; V gene: TRBV27; J gene: TRBJ2-3; D gene: -; clone size: -
CDR3 protein: CASSSGLRGTDTQYF; CDR3 DNA: TGCGCCAGCAGCTCGGGACTAAGGGGGACAGATACGCAGTATTTT; V gene: TRBV5-1; J gene: TRBJ2-3; D gene: -; clone size: -
CDR3 protein: CASSQERLGQGGELFF; CDR3 DNA: TGTGCCAGCAGCCAAGAAAGGCTGGGGCAGGGCGGGGAGCTGTTTTTT; V gene: TRBV3-1/TRBV3-2; J gene: TRBJ2-2; D gene: -; clone size: -
CDR3 protein: CASSRGGTTENEQFF; CDR3 DNA: TGTGCCAGCAGCCGGGGAGGGACTACTGAAAATGAGCAGTTCTTC; V gene: TRBV7-2; J gene: TRBJ2-1; D gene: TRBD2; clone size: -
CDR3 protein: CASSEDRGQGEKLFF; CDR3 DNA: TGCGCCAGCAGTGAGGACAGGGGGCAGGGTGAAAAACTGTTTTTT; V gene: TRBV10-2; J gene: TRBJ1-4; D gene: TRBD1; clone size: -
CDR3 protein: CASSPPDQPQHF; CDR3 DNA: TGTGCCAGCAGTCCGCCGGATCAGCCCCAGCATTTT; V gene: TRBV28; J gene: TRBJ1-5; D gene: -; clone size: -